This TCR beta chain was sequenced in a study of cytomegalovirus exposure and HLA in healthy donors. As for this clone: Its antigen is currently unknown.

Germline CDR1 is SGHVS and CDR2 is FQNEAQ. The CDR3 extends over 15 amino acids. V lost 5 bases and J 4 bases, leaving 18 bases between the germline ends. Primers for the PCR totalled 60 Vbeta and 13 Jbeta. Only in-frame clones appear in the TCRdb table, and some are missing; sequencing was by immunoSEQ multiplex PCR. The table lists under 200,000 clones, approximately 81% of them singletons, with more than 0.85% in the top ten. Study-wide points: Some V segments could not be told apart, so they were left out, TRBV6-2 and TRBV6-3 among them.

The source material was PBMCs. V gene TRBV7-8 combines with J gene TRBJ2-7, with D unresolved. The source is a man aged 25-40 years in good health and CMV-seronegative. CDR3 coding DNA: TGTGCCAGCAGCCCGACCTTATGGCGGTTTTACGAGCAGTACTTC. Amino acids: CASSPTLWRFYEQYF.